This entry lists 27 T cell receptor beta chains sequenced from one sample in a study of blood T cell repertoires in COVID-19. The protocol was immunoSEQ multiplex PCR, while the TCRdb copy is restricted to in-frame clones and leaves out a portion. The sample includes 70,000 to 85,000 clones, approximately 89% seen only once; the top ten take around 4.7%. Sequencing input: peripheral blood. These receptors were obtained from a woman aged 60-75 years with active COVID-19.

V gene TRBV3-1 (or the pseudogene TRBV3-2) combines with J gene TRBJ1-3; 8 nucleotides line up with TRBD1. V was pared by 3 bases and J by 0 bases, with 7 bases of the junction left unmatched. Germline assignment: CDR1 LGHDT and CDR2 YNNKEL (reference sequence). This CDR3 is 17 amino acids long. CDR3 residues: CASSQDRALPSGNTIYF. CDR3 sequence (DNA): TGTGCCAGCAGCCAGGACAGGGCCCTACCCTCTGGAAACACCATATATTTT.

The chain joins TRBV7-6 to TRBJ2-5; 15 positions match TRBD2. This CDR3 spans 19 amino acids. The junction had 13 bases not matched to a gene; V was cut back by 6 bases and J by 2 bases. Germline-derived CDR1 and CDR2 are SGHVS and FNYEAQ. For the CDR3, the DNA is TGTGCCAGCAGTTCAACGGGACTAGCGGGGGGCGCGCCACAAGAGACCCAGTACTTC. Translated, it gives CASSSTGLAGGAPQETQYF.

The chain uses TRBV5-5 and TRBJ2-5, with TRBD2 identical over 9 bases. Germline lookup yields CDR1 SGHKS and CDR2 YYEKEE (reference sequence). After removal of 0 bases from V and 7 bases from J, the junction contained 13 bases not matched to a gene. The CDR3 is 17 residues long. CDR3 coding DNA: TGTGCCAGCAGCTTGGGACTAGCGGTGCAGGCGGGAGGGACCCAGTACTTC. Protein sequence: CASSLGLAVQAGGTQYF.

The chain has TRBV6-5 and TRBJ2-7; 9 bases line up with TRBD1. Germline V gives CDR1 MNHEY, CDR2 SVGAGI. J lost 5 bases, V lost 7 bases, and 12 bases had no gene match. This CDR3 spans 15 amino acids. Here the CDR3 DNA reads TGTGCCAGCACCCAAGTTGGGACAGGGCTAGACGAGCAGTACTTC. Translating gives CASTQVGTGLDEQYF.

The chain joins TRBV4-2 to TRBJ2-3; no reliable D call. Trimming cost V 4 bases and J 2 bases, with 7 bases left between them. CDR3 length equals 13 residues. CDR1 and CDR2 from the germline V gene are LGHNA and YNFKEQ. This CDR3 is CASSPQITDTQYF. In DNA, the CDR3 is TGTGCCAGCAGCCCCCAGATCACAGATACGCAGTATTTT.

The chain links TRBV6-5 to TRBJ2-7; 7 bases map to TRBD1. Germline CDR1 reads MNHEY; CDR2 reads SVGAGI. V trimming: 6 bases; J trimming: 1 base; junction bases outside the gene matches: 6. This CDR3 has 14 amino acids. The CDR3 coding sequence is TGTGCCAGCAGCCGGGACAGACCTTCCTACGAGCAGTACTTC. Protein product: CASSRDRPSYEQYF.

The CDR3 nucleotides are TGTGCCAGCAGTCTCAGGACAGGTATTGGTAGCGGGAGTTTTGAGCAGTTCTTC. Protein product: CASSLRTGIGSGSFEQFF. J is TRBJ2-1 and V is TRBV6-6, with TRBD2 matching over 9 bases. Germline CDR1 MNHNY, CDR2 SVGAGI (reference sequence). The length of the CDR3 is 18 residues. With V trimmed by 5 bases and J by 9 bases, 20 bases remained unmatched.

The chain couples TRBV25-1 to TRBJ2-5; D gene unclear. V lost 8 bases, J lost 2 bases, and 9 bases lay in between. Germline V lookup: CDR1 MGHDK, CDR2 SYGVNS. CDR3 length: 12 residues. CDR3: CASRHKQETQYF. CDR3 DNA sequence: TGTGCCAGCCGACATAAACAAGAGACCCAGTACTTC. The variable domain in full, completed from reference TRBV25-1 and TRBJ2-5, reads EADIYQTPRYLVIGTGKKITLECSQTMGHDKMYWYQQDPGMELHLIHYSYGVNSTEKGDLSSESTVSRIRTEHFPLTLESARPSHTSQYLCASRHKQETQYFGPGTRLLVL.

This sequence joins TRBV28 and TRBJ1-2, with TRBD1 as a possible D gene (6 bases). Trimming stripped 8 bases from V and 3 bases from J, with 16 bases between. The CDR3 is 14 amino acids. CDR1 is MDHEN and CDR2 is SYDVKM in the germline V gene. The CDR3 spells CASLAAGAYYGYTF. The CDR3, as DNA: TGTGCCAGCCTGGCGGCAGGGGCCTACTATGGCTACACCTTC.

A single count supports this clone. V and J are TRBV27 and TRBJ2-1, with TRBD2 matching over 7 bases. V lost 7 bases to trimming and J lost 4 bases; unmatched junction nucleotides: 7. The CDR3 sequence is 14 residues long. Germline CDR1 reads MNHEY; CDR2 reads SMNVEV (reference sequence). The CDR3 is CASIPSGLYNEQFF. Here the CDR3 DNA reads TGTGCCAGCATCCCTAGCGGCTTGTACAATGAGCAGTTCTTC.

The rearrangement links TRBV30 to TRBJ2-5, with TRBD2 identical over 7 bases. V shed 5 bases and J 2 bases; nucleotides not matched to a gene: 5. This CDR3 is built from 13 residues. The germline V gene has CDR1 GTSNPN and CDR2 SVGIG (reference sequence). In DNA, the CDR3 is TGTGCCTGGGAACCAGCGGGGCAAGAGACCCAGTACTTC. Encoded protein: CAWEPAGQETQYF.

This rearrangement joins TRBV21-1 to TRBJ1-1. TRBV21-1 has pseudogene status. The CDR3 consists of 13 residues. The CDR3 nucleotides are TGTGCCAGCAGCAAAGCGCTTGAGGGTGAAGCTTTCTTT. Its protein is CASSKALEGEAFF.

The V and J genes are TRBV19 and TRBJ2-6; weak D call: TRBD1 (5 bases). The CDR3 spans 17 residues. Looked up from germline, CDR1 is LNHDA and CDR2 is SQIVND (reference sequence). Trimming removed 5 bases at V and 0 bases at J, with 14 bases between. The CDR3 is CASSPPLGASGANVLTF. CDR3 bases: TGTGCCAGTAGTCCGCCGCTTGGGGCCTCTGGGGCCAACGTCCTGACTTTC.

The CDR3 DNA reads TGTGCCAGCAGCCCTACCGGGACTAGCGGCACAGATACGCAGTATTTT. Translated, it gives CASSPTGTSGTDTQYF. V and J are TRBV13 and TRBJ2-3; 10 bases map to TRBD2. Germline CDR1 is PRHDT and CDR2 is FYEKMQ (reference sequence). V was clipped by 5 bases and J by 1 base; unmatched bases: 6. This CDR3 spans 16 amino acids.

V usage is TRBV6-1 and J usage is TRBJ1-2; TRBD1 agrees at 9 bases. CDR1 is MNHNS, CDR2 SASEGT, per germline. This CDR3 region has 16 residues. Trimming removed 1 base from V and 0 bases from J; junction bases left unmatched: 3. CDR3 DNA: TGTGCCAGCAGTGAAGGACAGGGGGTCCCTAACTATGGCTACACCTTC. It is translated as CASSEGQGVPNYGYTF.

V usage is TRBV14 and J usage is TRBJ2-1; 8 nucleotides match TRBD2. There are 17 residues in the CDR3. Germline CDR1 SGHDN, CDR2 FVKESK. V was clipped by 4 bases and J by 3 bases; unmatched bases: 11. Here the CDR3 DNA reads TGTGCCAGCAGCCGCCAATTAGCGGGATTAGGCTACAATGAGCAGTTCTTC. Amino acid sequence: CASSRQLAGLGYNEQFF. Together with reference TRBV14 and TRBJ2-1, the CDR3 gives the full variable domain: EAGVTQFPSHSVIEKGQTVTLRCDPISGHDNLYWYRRVMGKEIKFLLHFVKESKQDESGMPNNRFLAERTGGTYSTLKVQPAELEDSGVYFCASSRQLAGLGYNEQFFGPGTRLTVL.

The V call is TRBV2, the J call TRBJ2-5; possible D gene TRBD1, 8 bases. CDR3 length equals 13 residues. V lost 4 bases and J 7 bases, leaving 13 bases between the germline ends. Per the germline V gene, CDR1 is SNHLY and CDR2 is FYNNEI. CDR3 in amino acids: CASSGQGRGTQYF. As DNA, the CDR3 is TGTGCCAGCAGTGGACAGGGGAGGGGGACCCAGTACTTC.

The rearrangement links TRBV5-8 to TRBJ2-3; 8 nucleotides agree with TRBD1. The CDR3 is 15 amino acids. From germline, CDR1 is SGHTS and CDR2 YDEGEE. The ends lost 4 bases at V and 3 bases at J; junction bases unmatched: 7. The CDR3: CASSPDQGATDTQYF. The CDR3, as DNA: TGTGCCAGCAGCCCCGATCAGGGGGCGACAGATACGCAGTATTTT.

The chain links TRBV18 to TRBJ2-2; tentative D call: TRBD1 (6 bases). Germline lookup yields CDR1 KGHSH and CDR2 LQKENI. The CDR3 has 16 residues. Deletions cut 6 bases from V and 6 bases from J, with 20 bases between. Written as DNA, the CDR3 is TGTGCCAGCTCCCGTATAAAACAGGGAGTCCCCGGGGAGCTGTTTTTT. Translating gives CASSRIKQGVPGELFF.

This sequence joins TRBV7-9 and TRBJ1-6; 10 positions agree with TRBD1. The CDR3 runs to 17 residues. Per germline, CDR1 SEHNR and CDR2 FQNEAQ (reference sequence). The V and J ends lost 1 base and 7 bases, in that order; junction bases with no gene match: 7. The CDR3 DNA sequence: TGTGCCAGCAGCTTAGTTTCGGGACAGGGGCGAAATTCACCCCTCCACTTT. Protein sequence: CASSLVSGQGRNSPLHF.

This rearrangement joins TRBV2 to TRBJ2-6; 10 bases fit TRBD1. Germline V gene data show CDR1 as SNHLY and CDR2 as FYNNEI. CDR3 length equals 18 residues. J was trimmed by 4 bases and V by 6 bases; bases with no gene match: 12. The CDR3 sequence: CASRDWGQGKKGANVLTF. The DNA for the CDR3 is TGTGCCAGCAGGGACTGGGGACAGGGGAAAAAAGGGGCCAACGTCCTGACTTTC.

The J gene is TRBJ2-7, the V gene TRBV6-5; maybe TRBD2 (6 bases). Germline V CDR1 and CDR2: MNHEY, SVGAGI. The CDR3 loop spans 14 amino acids. V was cut by 2 bases and J by 2 bases, with 10 bases left in between. CDR3 sequence reads: CASSYGRRTYEQYF. CDR3 nucleotide sequence: TGTGCCAGCAGTTACGGGAGGAGGACCTACGAGCAGTACTTC.

The chain carries TRBV11-3 and TRBJ2-7; D unclear. The CDR3 contains 13 residues. V lost 5 bases to trimming and J lost 5 bases, with 13 bases between them. CDR1 and CDR2 from the germline V gene are SGHNT and YENEEA. The CDR3 protein is CASSTRPRDEQYF. CDR3 in DNA: TGTGCCAGCAGCACGCGACCACGGGACGAGCAGTACTTC.

The J gene is TRBJ2-1, the V gene TRBV12-3 or TRBV12-4; D unresolved. The CDR3 is 13 amino acids. V was clipped by 6 bases and J by 3 bases, with 9 bases between them. The CDR3 region has the DNA TGTGCCAGCAGCCCCCCTCTCTACAATGAGCAGTTCTTC. Translation: CASSPPLYNEQFF.

The CDR3 DNA reads as TGTGCCAGCAGTTTAAGGGGACAGGGTGGCGATGAGCAGTTCTTC. It codes for CASSLRGQGGDEQFF. The V call is TRBV28, the J call TRBJ2-1; the match to TRBD1 covers 9 bases. The CDR3 is 15 amino acids. V lost 2 bases, J lost 8 bases, and 7 bases stayed unmatched. Per germline, CDR1 MDHEN and CDR2 SYDVKM.

The genes are TRBV30 and TRBJ1-1; TRBD1 matches at 7 bases. J lost 0 bases, V lost 3 bases, and 7 bases had no gene match. The CDR3 is 15 amino acids. CDR1 GTSNPN and CDR2 SVGIG come from the germline V gene (reference sequence). In DNA form, the CDR3 reads TGTGCCTGGAGGAGAGTGGGACAGATGAACACTGAAGCTTTCTTT. Its protein is CAWRRVGQMNTEAFF.

The gene calls are TRBV18 and TRBJ2-5; TRBD2 might be the D (7 bases). CDR3 length: 15 amino acids. V lost 6 bases and J lost 3, with 17 bases in between. Germline CDR1 and CDR2: KGHSH and LQKENI. The CDR3 reads CASSPAAGAEETQYF. CDR3 bases: TGTGCCAGCTCCCCAGCCGCGGGGGCTGAAGAGACCCAGTACTTC.